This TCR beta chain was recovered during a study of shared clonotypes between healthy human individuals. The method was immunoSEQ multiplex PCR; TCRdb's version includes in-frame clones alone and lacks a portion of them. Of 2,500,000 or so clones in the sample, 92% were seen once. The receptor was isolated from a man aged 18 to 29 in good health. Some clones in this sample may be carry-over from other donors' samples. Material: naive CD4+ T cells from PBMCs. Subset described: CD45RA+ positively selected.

The CDR3 region has the DNA TGTGCCAGCAGTGATTTAAGCCAAGTTGGTTACGAGCAGTACTTC. This codes for CASSDLSQVGYEQYF. This chain joins TRBV25-1 and TRBJ2-5; D gene ambiguous. The closer fit of TRBJ2-7 to the DNA end suggests the J call may be wrong. The CDR3 contains 15 residues. Germline CDR1 is MGHDK and CDR2 is SYGVNS.